This is a list of T cell receptor beta chains from one sample in a study of T cell responses to AZD1222 COVID-19 vaccine. TCRdb's table, derived via immunoSEQ multiplex PCR, lists solely in-frame clones and lacks some. The table shows around 200,000 clones, with approximately 92% occurring only once. The source material was peripheral blood, sampled 28 days after the second dose of the MenACWY control vaccine. The receptors stem from an adult who received the MenACWY meningococcal vaccine as a control. CDR3s include the opening cysteine and the closing phenylalanine or tryptophan. Fields, in order: clone size, J gene, V gene, D gene, CDR3 protein, CDR3 DNA. D genes are given only for firm matches. Rows may omit the clone size; those that give it use once, few, many or a size class.

clone_size: NA
j_call: TRBJ1-6
v_call: TRBV29-1
d_call: NA
cdr3_aa: CSVQTGTYNSPLHF
cdr3_nt: TGCAGCGTTCAAACCGGGACCTATAATTCACCCCTCCACTTT

clone_size: once
j_call: TRBJ1-1
v_call: TRBV10-3
d_call: NA
cdr3_aa: CAISETGTVGTEAFF
cdr3_nt: TGTGCCATCAGTGAGACAGGGACCGTCGGTACTGAAGCTTTCTTT

clone_size: once
j_call: TRBJ2-3
v_call: TRBV19
d_call: NA
cdr3_aa: CASSSPGRGEQYF
cdr3_nt: TGTGCCAGTAGTTCCCCGGGAAGGGGGGAGCAGTATTTT

clone_size: NA
j_call: TRBJ1-2
v_call: TRBV2
d_call: TRBD1
cdr3_aa: CASSGRDSGVPNGYTF
cdr3_nt: TGTGCCAGCAGCGGACGGGACAGCGGGGTCCCCAATGGCTACACCTTC

clone_size: NA
j_call: TRBJ1-2
v_call: TRBV30
d_call: NA
cdr3_aa: CAWNRGRGYGYTF
cdr3_nt: TGTGCCTGGAATCGGGGCAGAGGATATGGCTACACCTTC

clone_size: NA
j_call: TRBJ1-5
v_call: TRBV7-8
d_call: NA
cdr3_aa: CASSLARQLNQPQHF
cdr3_nt: TGTGCCAGCAGCTTAGCCAGACAGCTTAATCAGCCCCAGCATTTT

clone_size: NA
j_call: TRBJ1-1
v_call: TRBV14
d_call: NA
cdr3_aa: CASSPLTGLNTEAFF
cdr3_nt: TGTGCCAGCAGCCCCCTAACAGGGCTCAACACTGAAGCTTTCTTT

clone_size: once
j_call: TRBJ1-1
v_call: TRBV7-8
d_call: NA
cdr3_aa: CASSPLGRNTEAFF
cdr3_nt: TGTGCCAGCAGCCCCCTCGGACGCAACACTGAAGCTTTCTTT

clone_size: NA
j_call: TRBJ1-5
v_call: TRBV7-2
d_call: NA
cdr3_aa: CASSLTEPGGPQHF
cdr3_nt: TGTGCCAGCAGCTTGACAGAGCCAGGAGGGCCCCAGCATTTT

clone_size: NA
j_call: TRBJ2-1
v_call: TRBV5-1
d_call: TRBD2
cdr3_aa: CASSPAGWGGGNEQFF
cdr3_nt: TGCGCCAGCAGCCCCGCCGGGTGGGGGGGAGGCAATGAGCAGTTCTTC

clone_size: NA
j_call: TRBJ1-6
v_call: TRBV13
d_call: NA
cdr3_aa: CASSLGVKEGGSPLHF
cdr3_nt: TGTGCCAGCAGCTTAGGGGTAAAGGAGGGGGGTTCACCCCTCCACTTT

clone_size: NA
j_call: TRBJ2-7
v_call: TRBV2
d_call: NA
cdr3_aa: CASSEGEDEQYF
cdr3_nt: TGTGCCAGCAGTGAAGGGGAGGACGAGCAGTACTTC

clone_size: NA
j_call: TRBJ1-3
v_call: TRBV4-2
d_call: NA
cdr3_aa: CASSQERAGNTIYF
cdr3_nt: TGTGCCAGCAGCCAAGAGAGGGCTGGAAACACCATATATTTT

clone_size: NA
j_call: TRBJ2-7
v_call: TRBV30
d_call: NA
cdr3_aa: CAWSVLGAEQYF
cdr3_nt: TGTGCCTGGAGTGTACTAGGGGCCGAGCAGTACTTC

clone_size: NA
j_call: TRBJ2-3
v_call: TRBV15
d_call: TRBD1
cdr3_aa: CATSGVRDSMITDTQYF
cdr3_nt: TGTGCCACCAGCGGGGTTCGGGACAGCATGATCACAGATACGCAGTATTTT

clone_size: NA
j_call: TRBJ1-2
v_call: TRBV10-1
d_call: NA
cdr3_aa: CASSEAGYGYTF
cdr3_nt: TGCGCCAGCAGTGAGGCAGGCTATGGCTACACCTTC

clone_size: NA
j_call: TRBJ1-5
v_call: TRBV5-1
d_call: NA
cdr3_aa: CASSLTRPPSNQPQHF
cdr3_nt: TGCGCCAGCAGCCTGACGCGTCCCCCGAGCAATCAGCCCCAGCATTTT

clone_size: NA
j_call: TRBJ1-4
v_call: TRBV6-5
d_call: NA
cdr3_aa: CASSSYPGRVFF
cdr3_nt: TGTGCCAGCAGCTCCTACCCCGGGAGGGTGTTTTTT

clone_size: NA
j_call: TRBJ1-1
v_call: TRBV3-1/TRBV3-2
d_call: NA
cdr3_aa: CASSQGQIRGAFF
cdr3_nt: TGTGCCAGCAGCCAGGGTCAAATAAGGGGAGCTTTCTTT

clone_size: once
j_call: TRBJ2-1
v_call: TRBV10-2
d_call: NA
cdr3_aa: CASTLVKTAIGEDEQFF
cdr3_nt: TGCGCCAGCACCTTAGTAAAGACAGCAATCGGGGAGGATGAGCAGTTCTTC

clone_size: NA
j_call: TRBJ1-1
v_call: TRBV6-5
d_call: TRBD1
cdr3_aa: CAIIIQGRGGTEAFF
cdr3_nt: TGTGCCATCATAATACAGGGGCGAGGTGGGACTGAAGCTTTCTTT

clone_size: NA
j_call: TRBJ2-5
v_call: TRBV6-5
d_call: NA
cdr3_aa: CASRSLDRQETQYF
cdr3_nt: TGTGCCAGCAGGAGCTTAGACAGGCAAGAGACCCAGTACTTC

clone_size: NA
j_call: TRBJ2-1
v_call: TRBV5-1
d_call: TRBD1
cdr3_aa: CASSPGQPYNEQFF
cdr3_nt: TGCGCCAGCAGTCCGGGACAGCCATACAATGAGCAGTTCTTC

clone_size: once
j_call: TRBJ2-5
v_call: TRBV5-3
d_call: NA
cdr3_aa: CARRDDTLQADGETQYF
cdr3_nt: TGTGCCAGAAGAGATGACACACTACAGGCCGATGGGGAGACCCAGTACTTC

clone_size: NA
j_call: TRBJ1-1
v_call: TRBV5-1
d_call: TRBD1
cdr3_aa: CASSRGQSTEAFF
cdr3_nt: TGCGCCAGCAGCAGGGGGCAGAGCACTGAAGCTTTCTTT

clone_size: NA
j_call: TRBJ1-5
v_call: TRBV28
d_call: NA
cdr3_aa: CASSLMVRWGSNQPQHF
cdr3_nt: TGTGCCAGCAGTTTAATGGTCCGTTGGGGCTCCAATCAGCCCCAGCATTTT

clone_size: NA
j_call: TRBJ1-6
v_call: TRBV5-1
d_call: NA
cdr3_aa: CASRRGTKNSPLHF
cdr3_nt: TGCGCCAGCAGAAGGGGGACAAAGAATTCACCCCTCCACTTT

clone_size: NA
j_call: TRBJ1-3
v_call: TRBV5-1
d_call: NA
cdr3_aa: CASSEQGSSGNTIYF
cdr3_nt: TGCGCCAGCAGCGAACAGGGCTCCTCTGGAAACACCATATATTTT

clone_size: NA
j_call: TRBJ1-2
v_call: TRBV28
d_call: NA
cdr3_aa: CASRAGQLGGYTF
cdr3_nt: TGTGCCAGCAGGGCCGGACAGCTTGGTGGCTACACCTTC

clone_size: NA
j_call: TRBJ1-1
v_call: TRBV5-1
d_call: NA
cdr3_aa: CASSLAPGRHTEAFF
cdr3_nt: TGCGCCAGCAGCTTGGCTCCGGGGAGGCACACTGAAGCTTTCTTT

clone_size: NA
j_call: TRBJ1-2
v_call: TRBV5-1
d_call: NA
cdr3_aa: CASSLANRVNYGYTF
cdr3_nt: TGCGCCAGCAGCTTGGCCAATAGGGTTAACTATGGCTACACCTTC

clone_size: few
j_call: TRBJ2-5
v_call: TRBV6-5
d_call: TRBD1
cdr3_aa: CASRNRGIETQYF
cdr3_nt: TGTGCCAGCAGAAACAGGGGAATCGAGACCCAGTACTTC

clone_size: NA
j_call: TRBJ1-1
v_call: TRBV19
d_call: NA
cdr3_aa: CASSSGLGTTEAFF
cdr3_nt: TGTGCCAGTAGTAGTGGCCTCGGGACCACTGAAGCTTTCTTT

clone_size: NA
j_call: TRBJ2-1
v_call: TRBV28
d_call: NA
cdr3_aa: CASSGSWQVAYNEQFF
cdr3_nt: TGTGCCAGCAGTGGATCGTGGCAGGTAGCTTACAATGAGCAGTTCTTC

clone_size: NA
j_call: TRBJ1-2
v_call: TRBV19
d_call: NA
cdr3_aa: CASSSQTGTRYGYTF
cdr3_nt: TGTGCCAGTAGTTCCCAAACCGGGACAAGATATGGCTACACCTTC

clone_size: once
j_call: TRBJ1-1
v_call: TRBV2
d_call: TRBD1
cdr3_aa: CASRERTGVTEAFF
cdr3_nt: TGTGCCAGCAGGGAAAGGACAGGGGTCACTGAAGCTTTCTTT

clone_size: once
j_call: TRBJ1-1
v_call: TRBV28
d_call: NA
cdr3_aa: CASSSSQGATEAFF
cdr3_nt: TGTGCCAGCAGTTCTTCACAGGGAGCAACTGAAGCTTTCTTT

clone_size: NA
j_call: TRBJ1-2
v_call: TRBV6-5
d_call: NA
cdr3_aa: CASRRDRGTLGGYTF
cdr3_nt: TGTGCCAGCAGGCGGGACCGGGGAACCCTTGGGGGCTACACCTTC

clone_size: NA
j_call: TRBJ1-5
v_call: TRBV7-2
d_call: NA
cdr3_aa: CASSLDLGVQPQHF
cdr3_nt: TGTGCCAGCAGCTTGGACCTAGGGGTTCAGCCCCAGCATTTT

clone_size: NA
j_call: TRBJ1-1
v_call: TRBV5-6
d_call: NA
cdr3_aa: CASSRQLTVPNTEAFF
cdr3_nt: TGTGCCAGCAGCCGTCAATTAACAGTTCCGAACACTGAAGCTTTCTTT

clone_size: NA
j_call: TRBJ2-3
v_call: TRBV7-2
d_call: TRBD1
cdr3_aa: CASSLDQGADTQYF
cdr3_nt: TGTGCCAGCAGCTTAGACCAGGGGGCAGATACGCAGTATTTT

clone_size: NA
j_call: TRBJ1-5
v_call: TRBV28
d_call: NA
cdr3_aa: CASSDGRRPQHF
cdr3_nt: TGTGCCAGCAGTGACGGCCGGCGGCCCCAGCATTTT

clone_size: few
j_call: TRBJ1-1
v_call: TRBV19
d_call: TRBD1
cdr3_aa: CASSSGQTAMNTEAFF
cdr3_nt: TGTGCCAGTAGTTCGGGACAGACAGCCATGAACACTGAAGCTTTCTTT

clone_size: few
j_call: TRBJ1-6
v_call: TRBV5-8
d_call: NA
cdr3_aa: CASSSTGTNPNSPLHF
cdr3_nt: TGTGCCAGCAGCAGCACGGGGACAAACCCTAATTCACCCCTCCACTTT

clone_size: NA
j_call: TRBJ2-5
v_call: TRBV5-4
d_call: NA
cdr3_aa: CASSPRHLQETQYF
cdr3_nt: TGTGCCAGCAGCCCCCGACACCTCCAAGAGACCCAGTACTTC

clone_size: NA
j_call: TRBJ2-5
v_call: TRBV14
d_call: TRBD2
cdr3_aa: CASSQEVLAGRQETQYF
cdr3_nt: TGTGCCAGCAGCCAAGAAGTACTAGCGGGGCGCCAAGAGACCCAGTACTTC